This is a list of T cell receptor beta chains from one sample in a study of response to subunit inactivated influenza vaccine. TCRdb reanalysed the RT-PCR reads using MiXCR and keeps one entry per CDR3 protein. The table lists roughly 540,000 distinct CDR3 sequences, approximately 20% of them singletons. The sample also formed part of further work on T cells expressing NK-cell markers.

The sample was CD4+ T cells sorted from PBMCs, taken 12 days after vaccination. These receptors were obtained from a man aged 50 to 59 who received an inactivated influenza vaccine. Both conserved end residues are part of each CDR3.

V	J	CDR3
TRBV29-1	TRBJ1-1	CSPDGRGEAFF
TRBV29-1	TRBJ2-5	CSVGTGGQETQYF
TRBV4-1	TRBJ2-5	CASSLSPSTGVGETQYF
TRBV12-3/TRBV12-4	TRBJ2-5	CASSFQTGQETQYF
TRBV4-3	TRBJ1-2	CASSQENRGDYGYTF
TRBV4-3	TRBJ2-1	CASSQDFLAGNEQFF
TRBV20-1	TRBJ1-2	CSAKIPGQIAGDGYTF
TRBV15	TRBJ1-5	CATSRDTALQQPQHF
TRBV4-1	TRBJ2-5	CASSQRYMGETQYF
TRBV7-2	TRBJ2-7	CASTPPNRRSYEQYF
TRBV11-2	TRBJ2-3	CASSSRWRGGSDTQYF
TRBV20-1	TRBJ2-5	CSARSGSGGEETQYF
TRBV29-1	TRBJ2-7	CSVAGQGGYEQYF
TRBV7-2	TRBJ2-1	CASSLAGVTRWGKSGSNEQFF
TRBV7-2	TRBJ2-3	CASSLGSGGRGDTQYF
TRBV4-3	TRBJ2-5	CASSQGSGTEETQYF
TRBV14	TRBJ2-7	CASSGRDRTYEQYF
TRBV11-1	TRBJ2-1	CASSLEGTSRYNEQFF
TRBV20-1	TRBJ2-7	CSARQPGFYEQYF
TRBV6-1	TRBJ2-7	CASSALRLGGSYEQYF
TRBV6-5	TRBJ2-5	CASSQGAETQYF
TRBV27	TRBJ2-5	CASSSGGRGTQYF
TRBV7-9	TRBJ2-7	CASSLAGTGSYEQYF
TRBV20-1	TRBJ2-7	CSATGTGNYEQYF
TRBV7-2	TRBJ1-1	CASSRGRGSTEAFF
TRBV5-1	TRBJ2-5	CASSLEGTTGKTQYF
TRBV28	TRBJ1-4	CARSRGQGYEKLFF
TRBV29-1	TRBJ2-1	CSVVSGGALNEQFF
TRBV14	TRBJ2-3	CASSRSSGGKDTQYF
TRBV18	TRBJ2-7	CASSPSGGNPYEQYF